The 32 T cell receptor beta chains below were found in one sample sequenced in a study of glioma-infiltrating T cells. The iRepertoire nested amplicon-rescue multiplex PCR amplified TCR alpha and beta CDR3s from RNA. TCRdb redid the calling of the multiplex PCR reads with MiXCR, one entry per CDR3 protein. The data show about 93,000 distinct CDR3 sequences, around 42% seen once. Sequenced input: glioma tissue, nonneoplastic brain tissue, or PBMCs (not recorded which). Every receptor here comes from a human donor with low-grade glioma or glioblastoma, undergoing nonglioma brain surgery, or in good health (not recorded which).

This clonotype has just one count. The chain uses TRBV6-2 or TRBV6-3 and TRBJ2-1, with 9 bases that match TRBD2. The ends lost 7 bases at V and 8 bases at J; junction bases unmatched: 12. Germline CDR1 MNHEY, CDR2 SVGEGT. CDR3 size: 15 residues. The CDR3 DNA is TGTGCCAGCAAGGATAGCGGGGGCGCGAAGTATGAGCAGTTCTTC. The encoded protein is CASKDSGGAKYEQFF.

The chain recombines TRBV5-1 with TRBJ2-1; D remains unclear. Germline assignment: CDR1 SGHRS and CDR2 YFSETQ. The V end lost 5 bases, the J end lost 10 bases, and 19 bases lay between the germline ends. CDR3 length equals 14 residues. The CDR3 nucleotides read TGCGCCAGCAGTTCAACGGGCGCCTCGGTAGAGCAGTTCTTC. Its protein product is CASSSTGASVEQFF.

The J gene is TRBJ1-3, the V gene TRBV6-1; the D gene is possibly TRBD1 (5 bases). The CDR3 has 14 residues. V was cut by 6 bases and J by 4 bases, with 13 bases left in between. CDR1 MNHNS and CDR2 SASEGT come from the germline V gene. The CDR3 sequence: CASRTVGTGNTIYF. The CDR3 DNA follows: TGTGCCAGCAGAACGGTGGGGACCGGAAACACCATATATTTT.

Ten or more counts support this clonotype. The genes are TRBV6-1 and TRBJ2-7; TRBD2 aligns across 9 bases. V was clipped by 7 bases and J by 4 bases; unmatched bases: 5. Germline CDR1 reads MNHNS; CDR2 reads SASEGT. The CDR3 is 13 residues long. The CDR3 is CASMLAGPYEQYF. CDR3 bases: TGTGCCAGCATGCTAGCGGGACCTTACGAGCAGTACTTC.

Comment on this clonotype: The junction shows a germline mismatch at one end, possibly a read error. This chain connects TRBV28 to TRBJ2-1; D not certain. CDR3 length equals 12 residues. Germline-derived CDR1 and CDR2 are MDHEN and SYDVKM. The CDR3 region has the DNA TGTGCCAGCAGCCCCCGTTACAATGGGCAGTTCTTC. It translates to CASSPRYNGQFF.

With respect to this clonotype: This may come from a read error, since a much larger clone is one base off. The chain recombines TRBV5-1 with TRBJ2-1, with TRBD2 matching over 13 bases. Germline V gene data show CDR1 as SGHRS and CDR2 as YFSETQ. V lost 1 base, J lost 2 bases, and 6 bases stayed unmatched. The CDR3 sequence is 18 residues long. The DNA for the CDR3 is TGCGCCAGCAGCTTGCTACTAGCGGGGGGGACTACCTACAATGAGCAGTTCTTC. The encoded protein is CASSLLLAGGTTYNEQFF. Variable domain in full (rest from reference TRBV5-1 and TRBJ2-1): KAGVTQTPRYLIKTRGQQVTLSCSPISGHRSVSWYQQTPGQGLQFLFEYFSETQRNKGNFPGRFSGRQFSNSRSEMNVSTLELGDSALYLCASSLLLAGGTTYNEQFFGPGTRLTVL.

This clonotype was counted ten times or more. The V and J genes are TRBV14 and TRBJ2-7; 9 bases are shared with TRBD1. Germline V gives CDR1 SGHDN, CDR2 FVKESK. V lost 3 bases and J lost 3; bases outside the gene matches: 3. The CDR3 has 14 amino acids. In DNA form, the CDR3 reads TGTGCCAGCAGCCACGGACAGGGGATCTACGAGCAGTACTTC. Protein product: CASSHGQGIYEQYF.

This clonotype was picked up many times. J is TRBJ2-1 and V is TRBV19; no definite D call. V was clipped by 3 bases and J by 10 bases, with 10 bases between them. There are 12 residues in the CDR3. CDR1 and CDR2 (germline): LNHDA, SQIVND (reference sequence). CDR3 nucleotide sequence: TGTGCCAGTAGTATTTCGACCGAAGAGCAGTTCTTC. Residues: CASSISTEEQFF.

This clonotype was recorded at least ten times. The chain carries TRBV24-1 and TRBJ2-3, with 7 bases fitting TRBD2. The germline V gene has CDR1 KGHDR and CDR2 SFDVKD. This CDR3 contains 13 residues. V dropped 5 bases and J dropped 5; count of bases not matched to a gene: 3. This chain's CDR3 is CATSGGGVDTQYF. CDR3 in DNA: TGTGCCACCAGTGGGGGGGGAGTAGATACGCAGTATTTT.

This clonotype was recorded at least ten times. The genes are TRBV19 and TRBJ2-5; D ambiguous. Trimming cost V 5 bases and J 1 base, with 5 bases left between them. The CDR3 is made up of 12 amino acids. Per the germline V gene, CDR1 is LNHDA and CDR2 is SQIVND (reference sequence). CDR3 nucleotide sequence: TGTGCCAGTAGTGCTTTCCAAGAGACCCAGTACTTC. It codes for CASSAFQETQYF.

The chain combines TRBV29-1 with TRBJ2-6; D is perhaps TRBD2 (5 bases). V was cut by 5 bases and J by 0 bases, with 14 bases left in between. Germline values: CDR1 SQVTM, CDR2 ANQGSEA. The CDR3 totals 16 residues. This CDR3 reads CSVRGTGSSGANVLTF. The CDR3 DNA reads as TGCAGCGTTCGGGGTACGGGGTCCTCTGGGGCCAACGTCCTGACTTTC.

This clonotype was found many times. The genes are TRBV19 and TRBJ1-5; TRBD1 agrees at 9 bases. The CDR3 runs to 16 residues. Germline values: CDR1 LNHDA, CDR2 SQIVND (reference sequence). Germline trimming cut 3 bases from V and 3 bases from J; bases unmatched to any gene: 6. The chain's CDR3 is CASSMSRDRDNQPQHF. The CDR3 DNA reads TGTGCCAGTAGTATGAGCCGGGACAGGGACAATCAGCCCCAGCATTTT.

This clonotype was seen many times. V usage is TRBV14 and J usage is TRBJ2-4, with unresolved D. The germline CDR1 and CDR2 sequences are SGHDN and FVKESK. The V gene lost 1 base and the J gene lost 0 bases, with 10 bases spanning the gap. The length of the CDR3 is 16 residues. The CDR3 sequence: CASSQVSRLAKNIQYF. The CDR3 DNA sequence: TGTGCCAGCAGCCAAGTTTCCCGACTAGCCAAAAACATTCAGTACTTC.

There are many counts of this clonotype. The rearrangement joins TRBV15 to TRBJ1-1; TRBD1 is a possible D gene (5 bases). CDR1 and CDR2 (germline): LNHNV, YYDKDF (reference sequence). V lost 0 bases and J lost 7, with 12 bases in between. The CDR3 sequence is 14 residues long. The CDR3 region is CATSRDSGDREAFF. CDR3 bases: TGTGCCACCAGCAGAGATTCGGGGGACCGTGAAGCTTTCTTT.

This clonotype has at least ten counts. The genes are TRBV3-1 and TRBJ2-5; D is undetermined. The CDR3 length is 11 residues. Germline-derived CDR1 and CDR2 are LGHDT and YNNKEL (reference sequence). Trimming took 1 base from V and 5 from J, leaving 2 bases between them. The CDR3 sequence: CASSQVETQYF. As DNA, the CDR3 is TGTGCCAGCAGCCAAGTGGAGACCCAGTACTTC.

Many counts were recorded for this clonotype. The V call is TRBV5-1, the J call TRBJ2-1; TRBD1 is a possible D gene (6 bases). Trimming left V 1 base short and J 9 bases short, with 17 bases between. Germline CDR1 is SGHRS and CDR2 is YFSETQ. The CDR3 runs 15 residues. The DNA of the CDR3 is TGCGCCAGCAGCTTGACCGGGACAACCATTAGTGAGCAGTTCTTC. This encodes CASSLTGTTISEQFF.

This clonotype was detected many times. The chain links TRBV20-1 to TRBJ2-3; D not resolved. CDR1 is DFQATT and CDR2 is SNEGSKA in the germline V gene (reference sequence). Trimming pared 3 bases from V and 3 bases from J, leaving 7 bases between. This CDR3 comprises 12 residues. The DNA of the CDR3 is TGCAGTGCTAGTCCGAATACAGATACGCAGTATTTT. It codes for CSASPNTDTQYF.

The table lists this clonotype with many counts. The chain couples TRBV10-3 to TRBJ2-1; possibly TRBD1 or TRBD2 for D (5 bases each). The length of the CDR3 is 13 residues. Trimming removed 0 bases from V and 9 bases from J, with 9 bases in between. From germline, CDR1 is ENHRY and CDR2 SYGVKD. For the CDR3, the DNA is TGTGCCATCAGTGAGTCGAGTGGGGGTGAGCAGTTCTTC. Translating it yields CAISESSGGEQFF.

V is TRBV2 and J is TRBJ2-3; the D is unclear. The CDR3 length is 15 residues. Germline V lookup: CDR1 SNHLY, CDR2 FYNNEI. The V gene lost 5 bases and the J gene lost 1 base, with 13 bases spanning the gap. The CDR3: CASSNQDMGTDTQYF. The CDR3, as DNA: TGTGCCAGCAGTAACCAAGATATGGGCACAGATACGCAGTATTTT.

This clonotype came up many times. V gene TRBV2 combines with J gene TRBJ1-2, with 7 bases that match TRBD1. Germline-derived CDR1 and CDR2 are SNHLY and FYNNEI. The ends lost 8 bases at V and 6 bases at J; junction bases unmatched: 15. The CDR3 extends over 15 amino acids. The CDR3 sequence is CASDDVRGLDDGYTF. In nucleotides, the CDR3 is TGTGCCAGCGATGACGTCAGGGGGTTGGATGATGGCTACACCTTC.

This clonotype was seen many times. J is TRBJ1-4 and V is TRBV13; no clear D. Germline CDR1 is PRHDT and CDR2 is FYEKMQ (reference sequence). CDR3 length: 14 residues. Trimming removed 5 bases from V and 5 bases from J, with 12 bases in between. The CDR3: CASSLLGPNEKLFF. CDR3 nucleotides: TGTGCCAGCAGCCTCCTTGGGCCCAATGAAAAACTGTTTTTT.

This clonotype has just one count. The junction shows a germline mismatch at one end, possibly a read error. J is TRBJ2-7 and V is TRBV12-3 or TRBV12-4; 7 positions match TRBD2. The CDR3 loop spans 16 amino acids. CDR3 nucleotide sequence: TGTGCCAACAGTTACGGGGGGAGGGCCGCCTACAATGAGCAGTACTTC. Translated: CANSYGGRAAYNEQYF.

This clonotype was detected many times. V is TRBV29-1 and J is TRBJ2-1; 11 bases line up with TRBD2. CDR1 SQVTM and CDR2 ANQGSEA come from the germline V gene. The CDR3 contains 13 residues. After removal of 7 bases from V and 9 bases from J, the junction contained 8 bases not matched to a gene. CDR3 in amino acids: CSATSGAAGEQFF. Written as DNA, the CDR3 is TGCAGCGCGACTAGCGGGGCCGCAGGTGAGCAGTTCTTC.

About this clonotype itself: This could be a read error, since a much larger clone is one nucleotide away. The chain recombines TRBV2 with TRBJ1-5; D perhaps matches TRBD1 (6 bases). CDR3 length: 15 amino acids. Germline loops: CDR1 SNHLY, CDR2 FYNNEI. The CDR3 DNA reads TGTGCCAGCAGTGAAGCGTCGGACAGCTACCAGCCCCAGCGTTTT. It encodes CASSEASDSYQPQRF.

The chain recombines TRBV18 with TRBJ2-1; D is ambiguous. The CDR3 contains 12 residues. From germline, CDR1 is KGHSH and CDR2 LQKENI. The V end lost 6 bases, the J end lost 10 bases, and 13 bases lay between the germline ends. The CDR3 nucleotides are TGTGCCAGCTCCCCAAACTCCTACGAGCAGTTCTTC. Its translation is CASSPNSYEQFF.

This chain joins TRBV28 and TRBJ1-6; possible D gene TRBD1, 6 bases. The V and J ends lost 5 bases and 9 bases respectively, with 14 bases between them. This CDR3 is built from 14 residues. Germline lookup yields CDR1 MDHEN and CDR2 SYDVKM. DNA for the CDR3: TGTGCCAGCAGTAAAACAGGGCGGAGTTCACCCCTCCACTTT. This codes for CASSKTGRSSPLHF.

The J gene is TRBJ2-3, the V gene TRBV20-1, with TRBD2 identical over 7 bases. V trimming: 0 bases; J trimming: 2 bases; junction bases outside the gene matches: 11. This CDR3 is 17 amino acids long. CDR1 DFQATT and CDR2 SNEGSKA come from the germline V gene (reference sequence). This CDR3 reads CSARDIRAGAPTDTQYF. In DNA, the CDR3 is TGCAGTGCTAGAGATATCAGGGCGGGAGCACCCACAGATACGCAGTATTTT.

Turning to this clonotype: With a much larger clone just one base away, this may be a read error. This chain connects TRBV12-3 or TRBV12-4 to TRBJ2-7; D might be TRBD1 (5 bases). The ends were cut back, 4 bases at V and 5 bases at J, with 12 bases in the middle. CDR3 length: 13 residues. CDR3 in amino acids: CASSSRTPNEQYF. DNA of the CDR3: TGTGCCAGCAGTTCCCGGACACCCAACGAGCAGTACTTC.

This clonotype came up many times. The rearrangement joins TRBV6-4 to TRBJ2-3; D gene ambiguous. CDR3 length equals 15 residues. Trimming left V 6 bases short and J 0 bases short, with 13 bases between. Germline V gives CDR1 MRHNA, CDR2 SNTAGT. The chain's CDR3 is CASRLTGLSTDTQYF. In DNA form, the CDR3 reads TGTGCCAGCAGACTCACTGGGCTAAGCACAGATACGCAGTATTTT.

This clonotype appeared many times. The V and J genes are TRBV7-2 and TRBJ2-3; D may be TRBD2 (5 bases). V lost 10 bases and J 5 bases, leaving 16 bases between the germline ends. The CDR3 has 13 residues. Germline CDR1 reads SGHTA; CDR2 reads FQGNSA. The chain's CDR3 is CATCPGIRDTQYF. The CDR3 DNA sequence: TGTGCCACCTGTCCCGGGATAAGAGATACGCAGTATTTT.

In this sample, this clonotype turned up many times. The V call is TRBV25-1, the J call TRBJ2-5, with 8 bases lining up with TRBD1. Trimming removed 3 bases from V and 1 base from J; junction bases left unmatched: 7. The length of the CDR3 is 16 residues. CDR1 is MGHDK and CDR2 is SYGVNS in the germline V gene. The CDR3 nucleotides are TGTGCCAGCAGTGAGGGGACAGGTTTGTTCCAAGAGACCCAGTACTTC. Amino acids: CASSEGTGLFQETQYF.

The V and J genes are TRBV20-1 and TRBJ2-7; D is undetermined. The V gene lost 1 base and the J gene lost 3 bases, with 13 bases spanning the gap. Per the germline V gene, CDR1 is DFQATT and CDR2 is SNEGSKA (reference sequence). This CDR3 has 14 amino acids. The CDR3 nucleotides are TGCAGTGCTAGAGTTGCCTCCCGGTGCTACGAGCAGTACTTC. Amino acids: CSARVASRCYEQYF.